Here is one T cell receptor (beta chain) with its context. Germline CDR1 and CDR2: PRHDT and FYEKMQ (reference sequence). Trimming stripped 3 bases from V and 5 bases from J, with 14 bases between. CDR3 length equals 14 residues. The data are from a study of blood T cell repertoires in COVID-19. Sequenced by immunoSEQ multiplex PCR; TCRdb stores in-frame clones only, minus some. The repertoire has about 170,000 clones, roughly 90% of them found once; the top ten carry roughly 9.8%. The clonotype originates from a woman aged 60-75 years with COVID-19, enrolled during active disease. The genes are TRBV13 and TRBJ2-7; maybe TRBD1 (6 bases). The sequencing sample was made of peripheral blood. The CDR3: CASSLDSLGDEQYF. The CDR3 bases are TGTGCCAGCAGCTTGGACAGTCTTGGGGACGAGCAGTACTTC. Complete variable domain (other parts from reference TRBV13 and TRBJ2-7): AAGVIQSPRHLIKEKRETATLKCYPIPRHDTVYWYQQGPGQDPQFLISFYEKMQSDKGSIPDRFSAQQFSDYHSELNMSSLELGDSALYFCASSLDSLGDEQYFGPGTRLTVT.